At least ten counts were recorded for the clone carrying this T cell receptor (beta chain). These data are taken from a study of metastatic and nonmetastatic thyroid tumors. Treatment of any kind had been given to no patient before thyroid surgery. Germline values: CDR1 MRHNA, CDR2 SNTAGT. The CDR3 runs to 14 residues. Trimming left V 0 bases short and J 3 bases short, with 6 bases between. TCRdb re-called clones from the PCR reads using MiXCR. The table includes around 20,000 clones, roughly 10% detected once. The rearrangement links TRBV6-4 to TRBJ2-1; tentatively, D is TRBD1 (6 bases). The sample was blood. The TCR originated in a female donor with papillary thyroid cancer or a benign thyroid nodule (not recorded which). Some clones in this sample may be carry-over from other donors' samples. The CDR3 DNA reads TGTGCCAGCAGTGACTCAGGGGGCTACAATGAGCAGTTCTTC. Translated, it gives CASSDSGGYNEQFF.